This TCR beta chain comes out of a study of shared clonotypes between healthy human individuals (dated by TCRdb to the early 2020s). Notes on the research overall: A couple of women and a few men aged 18 to 49 years were included in the cohort. For each donor, three plates each were used for CD4 naive and CD4 memory, two plates were used for CD8 naive, and one plate was used for CD8 memory. The study deeply sequenced blood TCR repertoires of five healthy adults to estimate repertoire size and the extent of clonotype sharing between individuals. To increase sequencing depth and limit assay-specific biases, TCR repertoire library preparation and sequencing were carried out by different laboratories using diverse techniques. Leukapheresis yielded between about 0.94 and 10 billion PBMCs per donor.

Healthy HIV-negative adults with no recently reported acute infections or vaccinations were included as donors. Every donor was a Caucasian adult residing in Nashville, Tennessee, USA. CD4+ T cells were enriched by magnetic negative selection; naive cells were then positively selected on CD45RA, and the negative fraction formed the memory subset. After blood collection by leukapheresis, PBMCs were isolated using Ficoll-Histopaque density gradient centrifugation and then cryopreserved in the vapor phase of liquid nitrogen. Analytical flow cytometry was used to check the purity and quantity of each magnetically sorted T cell population. Each sorted fraction had its genomic DNA isolated and then quantified by UV absorbance on a Nanodrop 2000c. TCR CDR3 regions were amplified from genomic DNA by multiplex PCR using the deep immunoSEQ assay. For each cell subset, the extracted genomic DNA was distributed evenly across all wells of several immunoSEQ 96-well plates, and each plate served as one replicate. For sorted subsets, each replicate PCR was loaded with around 220 ng genomic DNA, equivalent to 25,000 to 35,000 T cell genomes. Purified libraries were measured with a Qubit 3.0 fluorometer, size-checked on a Bioanalyzer 2100, and measured again with the KAPA Library Quantification kit. Each immunoSEQ 96-well plate was sequenced on its own single-read 150-cycle Illumina NextSeq 550 flow cell. Per the original workflow: Because the immunoSEQ output held only junctional sequences and lacked quality scores, the filtering could not match the filtering applied to full-length reads. Sequences were annotated with PyIR, a Python wrapper for IgBLAST v1.9, using IMGT germline references to assign V/J genes and CDR3. Any read was removed if the V/J assignment was weak (E-value above 1e-6), the CDR3 was missing, or the read contained stop codons, out-of-frame junctions, or ambiguous translated residues. V3J clonotypes were defined as sequences sharing the same inferred V gene, J gene, and CDR3 amino acid sequence. To compute the percentage overlap between repertoires, the number of shared unique clonotypes was divided by the size of the smaller repertoire. RTK rarefaction, the Chao1 estimator, and Recon v2.1 estimates of unobserved clonotypes were used to assess repertoire richness. Generation probabilities for all TCRbeta clonotypes obtained by the gDNA method from a few donors were computed using OLGA. TCRdb took this table from immuneACCESS and kept in-frame rearrangements with V and J called. Such tables lack part of the clones; where checked against another copy, unresolved V genes explain under half of the gap, and the rest is unexplained. V and J calls and clone size are as listed in that table; D and trimming were resolved from the DNA. For this sample there are about 2.4 million clones; 93% appear just once. The ten largest clones add up to 0.36% of the sample.

The CDR3, cysteine through phenylalanine, is 17 amino acids long. Solely the CDR3 DNA is kept, with 51 bases framed from the first base. CDR1 and CDR2 are drawn from the germline V gene: SGDLS, YYNGEE. V is clipped by 3 bases and J by 4 bases, and the sequence between their germline boundaries is 20 bases long. About this clone: Its antigen is currently not known. No base quality information exists; no much larger clone differs at one position.

What the research found in general, with its limitations: Roughly 5.2% of naive CD4, approximately 3.7% of naive CD8, roughly 2.4% of memory CD4, and 0.4% of memory CD8 clonotypes were shared across several donors. Pairwise subsampling indicated that sequencing depth was expected to affect the degree of clonotype sharing among donors. Incomplete sequencing was indicated by rarefaction of sorted-subset datasets, despite the large sequencing depth. Clonotypes shared by all four sorted-subset donors showed higher generation probabilities than non-shared clonotypes. Only blood was sampled, and tissue TCR repertoires likely differ from those in blood. Naive subsets generally had larger estimated clonotype richness than memory subsets. The genetic and exposure-history diversity represented was limited by the small number of donors.

This chain joins TRBV9 to TRBJ2-1; the D gene cannot be resolved reliably. This TCR came from a man in his late teens or twenties in good health. Some clones in this sample may be carry-over from other donors' samples. Sequencing was performed on naive CD4+ T cells from PBMCs. The meaning of the sample's cell subset or site label: CD45RA+ positively selected. In nucleotide form, the sequence is TGTGCCAGCAGCGGAGCTCCGGGCCTCGTCGGTTACAATGAGCAGTTCTTC. Its translation is CASSGAPGLVGYNEQFF.